These T cell receptor beta chains were read from a single sample in a study of blood T cells in healthy people across ages. TCRdb independently ran MiXCR on the 5' RACE reads; one entry per CDR3 protein. This table holds 650,000 to 700,000 distinct CDR3 sequences, around 32% found once. Sample: blood. The receptors were sampled from a woman older than 75 in good health. CDR3s include the opening cysteine and the closing phenylalanine or tryptophan. A D gene is named only where the DNA matches it firmly. Expanded clones get a size class; other rows say once, few or many, or leave the size out.

D	size	J	V	DNA	CDR3
.	many	TRBJ2-1	TRBV5-5	TGTGCCAGCAGCTTGGTGGGCAGGGCGAGGGATGAGCAGTTCTTC	CASSLVGRARDEQFF
TRBD1	many	TRBJ2-7	TRBV7-9	TGTGCCAGCAGCTTAGGTTCTGGACAGGGGGCAAGGGAGCAGTACTTC	CASSLGSGQGAREQYF
.	.	TRBJ1-5	TRBV19	TGTGCCAGTAGTATTGGGAATTGGGGCAATCAGCCCCAGCATTTT	CASSIGNWGNQPQHF
TRBD1	.	TRBJ2-5	TRBV10-3	TGTGCCATCAGGGAAGTGAGGGACAGGGGCGCGTACTTC	CAIREVRDRGAYF
.	.	TRBJ2-5	TRBV3-1	TGTGCCAGCAGCCAAAACCGGGGCGAGAGGGAGACCCAGTACTTC	CASSQNRGERETQYF
.	few	TRBJ1-4	TRBV2	TGTGCCAGCAGTCTACAGGGTGGGGGTGAAAAACTGTTTTTT	CASSLQGGGEKLFF
.	many	TRBJ1-5	TRBV4-3	TGCGCCAGCAGCCAAGATCTGGCAGGGAATCAGCCCCAGCATTTT	CASSQDLAGNQPQHF
.	many	TRBJ2-3	TRBV9	TGTGCCAGCAGCGTAACTAGTAGCACAGATACGCAGTATTTT	CASSVTSSTDTQYF
TRBD1	many	TRBJ2-7	TRBV5-6	TGTGCCAGCTCCGGAGAAGGGACAGGGGCCTACGAGCAGTACTTC	CASSGEGTGAYEQYF
.	.	TRBJ1-4	TRBV12-3/TRBV12-4	TGTGCCAGCAGTCTGGGGGCGGCTAATGAAAGACTGTTTTTT	CASSLGAANERLFF
.	.	TRBJ1-6	TRBV2	TGTGCCAGCACGAACAATAGGAATTCACCCCTCCACTTT	CASTNNRNSPLHF
.	.	TRBJ2-7	TRBV20-1	TGCAGTACGAGATTCAATGAAGAGTCCCAGTACTTC	CSTRFNEESQYF
TRBD1	many	TRBJ1-2	TRBV7-9	TGTGCCAGCAGCTTATTTCCCGAGGGGGCCCCAAACAACTATGGCTACACCTTC	CASSLFPEGAPNNYGYTF
.	once	TRBJ2-3	TRBV7-3	TGTGCCAGCAGCCGCCGTGTTGGGGCGGCTAGCACAGATACGCAGTATTTT	CASSRRVGAASTDTQYF
.	.	TRBJ1-2	TRBV4-1	TGCGCCAGCAGCCAAGATGGAGGGGGGCGAGAGAGCTACACCTTC	CASSQDGGGRESYTF
.	.	TRBJ1-4	TRBV25-1	TGTGCCAGCAGTAGGGACAACCGCCCTGAAAAACTGTTTTTT	CASSRDNRPEKLFF
TRBD1	many	TRBJ2-5	TRBV7-9	TGTGCCAGCAGCCATCGGGACAGGGGGCGGGAGACCCAGTACTTC	CASSHRDRGRETQYF
TRBD2	.	TRBJ2-5	TRBV18	TGTGCCAGCTCACCAGAATCTAGCGGGGAGACCCAGTACTTC	CASSPESSGETQYF
.	.	TRBJ2-1	TRBV29-1	TGCAGCGCCCTGGGGACTCAAACCTACAATGAGCAGTTCTTC	CSALGTQTYNEQFF
.	.	TRBJ2-3	TRBV6-5	TGTGCCGTCGTCGGGGATGGCACAGATACGCAGTATTTT	CAVVGDGTDTQYF
TRBD1	.	TRBJ1-4	TRBV20-1	TGCAGTGCTAGACCTCCCGGGACAGGCCCAGAAAAACTGTTTTTT	CSARPPGTGPEKLFF
TRBD1	many	TRBJ1-1	TRBV12-5	TGTGCTAGTGGTTTGGTAGTGTCGACCGGGACAGATAACACTGAAGCTTTCTTT	CASGLVVSTGTDNTEAFF
TRBD2	few	TRBJ2-3	TRBV4-1	TGCGCCAGCAGCCCACGGGGCGGGGGAACAAATACGCAGTATTTT	CASSPRGGGTNTQYF
TRBD2	.	TRBJ2-1	TRBV4-1	TGCGCCAGCAGCCAAAGGATTAGCGGGATTAACGAGCAGTTCTTC	CASSQRISGINEQFF
.	many	TRBJ2-7	TRBV7-9	TGTGCCAGCAGCTTCGGGGGGCCCTCCTACGAGCAGTACTTC	CASSFGGPSYEQYF
TRBD1	.	TRBJ2-7	TRBV12-3/TRBV12-4	TGTGCCAGCACCCTCAAGGCACAGGGGGCAGACGAGCAGTACTTC	CASTLKAQGADEQYF
.	few	TRBJ1-1	TRBV5-1	TGCGCCAGCAGTTCGGAGACAGGACGGAACACTGAAGCTTTCTTT	CASSSETGRNTEAFF
.	.	TRBJ1-1	TRBV5-1	TGCGCCAGCAGGCTGGGTGGGAACACTGAAGCTTTCTTT	CASRLGGNTEAFF
.	many	TRBJ2-5	TRBV7-2	TGTGCCAGCAGCCTCAGCTGGGGACAAGAGACCCAGTACTTC	CASSLSWGQETQYF